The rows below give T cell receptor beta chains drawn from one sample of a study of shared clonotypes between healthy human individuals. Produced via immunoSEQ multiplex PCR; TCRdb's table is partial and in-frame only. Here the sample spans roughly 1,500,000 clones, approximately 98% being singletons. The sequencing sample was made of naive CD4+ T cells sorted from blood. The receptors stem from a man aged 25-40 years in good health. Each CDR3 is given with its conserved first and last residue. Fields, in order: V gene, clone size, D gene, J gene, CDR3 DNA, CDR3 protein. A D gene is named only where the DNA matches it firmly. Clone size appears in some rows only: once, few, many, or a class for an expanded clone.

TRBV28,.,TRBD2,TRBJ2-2,TGTGCCAGCAGTTTAGAGCTAGCGGGCACCGGGGAGCTGTTTTTT,CASSLELAGTGELFF
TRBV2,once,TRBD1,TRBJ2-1,TGTGCCACCCAGGGACAGGGGTTACCGAATGAGCAGTTCTTC,CATQGQGLPNEQFF
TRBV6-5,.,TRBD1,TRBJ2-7,TGTGCCAGCAGTTTGCGGGACAGGGATTACGAGCAGTACTTC,CASSLRDRDYEQYF
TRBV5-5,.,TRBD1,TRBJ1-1,TGTGCCAGCAGCTATGACAGGGGGAGCACTGAAGCTTTCTTT,CASSYDRGSTEAFF
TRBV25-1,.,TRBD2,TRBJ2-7,TGTGCCAGTAGCGGGAGTTCCTACGAGCAGTACTTC,CASSGSSYEQYF
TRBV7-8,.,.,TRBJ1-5,TGTGCCAGCAGCTTAAGGAGAGGACAGCCCCAGCATTTT,CASSLRRGQPQHF
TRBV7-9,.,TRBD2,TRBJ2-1,TGTGCCAGCAGCCGAGGGGCACTAGCGGGAGATGTAAATGAGCAGTTCTTC,CASSRGALAGDVNEQFF
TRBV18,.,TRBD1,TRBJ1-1,TGTGCCAGCTCACCAGGACAGGCCACTGAAGCTTTCTTT,CASSPGQATEAFF
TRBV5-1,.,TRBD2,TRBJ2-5,TGCGCCAGCAGCTTGGGGCTAGCGGGACTTGAGACCCAGTACTTC,CASSLGLAGLETQYF
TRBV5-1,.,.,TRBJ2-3,TGCGCCAGCAGCTTGGGGTTGACGGGAGGGGGCACGCAGTATTTT,CASSLGLTGGGTQYF